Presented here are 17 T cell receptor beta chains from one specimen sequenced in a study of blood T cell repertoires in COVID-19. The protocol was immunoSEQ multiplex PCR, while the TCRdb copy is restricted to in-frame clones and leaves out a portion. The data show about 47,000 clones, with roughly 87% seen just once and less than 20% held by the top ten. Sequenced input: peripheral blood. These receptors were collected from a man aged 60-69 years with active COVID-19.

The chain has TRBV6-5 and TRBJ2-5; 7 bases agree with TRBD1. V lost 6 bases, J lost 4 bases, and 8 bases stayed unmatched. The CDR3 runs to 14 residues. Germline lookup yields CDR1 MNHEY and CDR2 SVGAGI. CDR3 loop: CASRRRDSRETQYF. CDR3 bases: TGTGCCAGCAGACGCCGGGACAGCAGAGAGACCCAGTACTTC.

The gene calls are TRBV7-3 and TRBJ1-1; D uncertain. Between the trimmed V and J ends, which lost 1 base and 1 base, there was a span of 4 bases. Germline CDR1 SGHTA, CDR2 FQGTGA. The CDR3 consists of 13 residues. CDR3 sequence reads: CASSLNRNTEAFF. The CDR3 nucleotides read TGTGCCAGCAGCTTAAACAGGAACACTGAAGCTTTCTTT.

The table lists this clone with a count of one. The CDR3 loop is CASSTGGRTEAFF. The CDR3 coding sequence is TGTGCCAGCAGTACAGGGGGCAGGACTGAAGCTTTCTTT. The chain links TRBV6-5 to TRBJ1-1, with TRBD1 identical over 9 bases. The J segment lost 5 bases and the V segment lost 5 bases, leaving 3 bases of the junction unmatched. Germline V lookup: CDR1 MNHEY, CDR2 SVGAGI. CDR3 size: 13 residues.

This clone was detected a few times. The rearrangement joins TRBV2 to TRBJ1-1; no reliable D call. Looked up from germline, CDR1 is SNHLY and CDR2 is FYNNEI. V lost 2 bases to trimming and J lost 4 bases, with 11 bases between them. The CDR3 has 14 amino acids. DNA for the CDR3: TGTGCCAGCAGTGAATCGGGAACACTCACTGAAGCTTTCTTT. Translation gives CASSESGTLTEAFF.

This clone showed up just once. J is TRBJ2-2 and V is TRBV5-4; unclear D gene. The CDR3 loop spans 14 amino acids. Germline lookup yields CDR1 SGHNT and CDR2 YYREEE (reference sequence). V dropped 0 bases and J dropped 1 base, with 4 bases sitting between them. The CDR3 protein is CASSLDKNTGELFF. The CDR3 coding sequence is TGTGCCAGCAGCTTGGACAAGAACACCGGGGAGCTGTTTTTT.

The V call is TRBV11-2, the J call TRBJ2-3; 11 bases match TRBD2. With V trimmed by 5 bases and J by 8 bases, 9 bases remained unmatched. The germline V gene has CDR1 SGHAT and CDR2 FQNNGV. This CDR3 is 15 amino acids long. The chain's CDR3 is CASSDETSGTVTQYF. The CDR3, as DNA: TGTGCCAGCAGCGATGAGACTAGCGGGACGGTTACGCAGTATTTT.

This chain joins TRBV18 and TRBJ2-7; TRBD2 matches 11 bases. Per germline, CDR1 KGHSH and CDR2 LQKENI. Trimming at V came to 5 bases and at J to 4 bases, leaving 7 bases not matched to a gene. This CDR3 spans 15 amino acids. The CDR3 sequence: CASSGQLAGEYEQYF. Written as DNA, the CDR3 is TGTGCCAGCTCAGGCCAACTAGCGGGAGAGTACGAGCAGTACTTC.

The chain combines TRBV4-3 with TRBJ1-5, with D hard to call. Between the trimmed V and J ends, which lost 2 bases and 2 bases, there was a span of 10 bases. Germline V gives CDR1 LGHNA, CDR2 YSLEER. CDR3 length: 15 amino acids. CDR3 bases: TGCGCCAGCAGCCAAACGGCCGGGGGCAATCAGCCCCAGCATTTT. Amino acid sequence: CASSQTAGGNQPQHF.

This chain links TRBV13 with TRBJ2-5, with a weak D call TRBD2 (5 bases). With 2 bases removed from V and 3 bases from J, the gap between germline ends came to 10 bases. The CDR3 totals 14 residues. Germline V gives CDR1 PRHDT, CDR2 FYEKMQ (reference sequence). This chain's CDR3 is CASSLTHGEETQYF. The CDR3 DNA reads TGTGCCAGCAGCTTAACCCACGGGGAAGAGACCCAGTACTTC. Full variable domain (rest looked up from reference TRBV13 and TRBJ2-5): AAGVIQSPRHLIKEKRETATLKCYPIPRHDTVYWYQQGPGQDPQFLISFYEKMQSDKGSIPDRFSAQQFSDYHSELNMSSLELGDSALYFCASSLTHGEETQYFGPGTRLLVL.

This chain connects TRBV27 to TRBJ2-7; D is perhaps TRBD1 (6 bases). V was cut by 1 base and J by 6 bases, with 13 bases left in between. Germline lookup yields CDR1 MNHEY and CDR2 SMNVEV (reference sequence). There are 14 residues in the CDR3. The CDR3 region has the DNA TGTGCCAGCAGTTTATTATCAGGGGTGGCCGAGCAGTACTTC. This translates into CASSLLSGVAEQYF.

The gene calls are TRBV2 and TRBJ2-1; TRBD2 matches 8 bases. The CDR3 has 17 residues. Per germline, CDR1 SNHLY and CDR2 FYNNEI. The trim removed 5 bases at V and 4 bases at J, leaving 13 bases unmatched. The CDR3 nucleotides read TGTGCCAGCAGTCTATTACCGACTAGCGTCCTGTACAATGAGCAGTTCTTC. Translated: CASSLLPTSVLYNEQFF. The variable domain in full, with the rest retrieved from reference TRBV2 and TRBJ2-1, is EPEVTQTPSHQVTQMGQEVILRCVPISNHLYFYWYRQILGQKVEFLVSFYNNEISEKSEIFDDQFSVERPDGSNFTLKIRSTKLEDSAMYFCASSLLPTSVLYNEQFFGPGTRLTVL.

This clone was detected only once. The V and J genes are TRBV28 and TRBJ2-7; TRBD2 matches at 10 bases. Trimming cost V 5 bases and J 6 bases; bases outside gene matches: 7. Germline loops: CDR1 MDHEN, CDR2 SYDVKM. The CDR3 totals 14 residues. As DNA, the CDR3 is TGTGCCAGCAGTCCTAGCGGGAGCTGGAGCGAGCAGTACTTC. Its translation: CASSPSGSWSEQYF.

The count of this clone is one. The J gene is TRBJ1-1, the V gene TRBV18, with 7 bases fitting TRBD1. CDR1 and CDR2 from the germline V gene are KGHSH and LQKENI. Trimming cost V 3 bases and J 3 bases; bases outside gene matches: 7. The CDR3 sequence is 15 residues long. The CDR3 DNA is TGTGCCAGCTCACCTCAGACAGGGAAGCACACTGAAGCTTTCTTT. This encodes CASSPQTGKHTEAFF.

CDR3 sequence reads: CASSPIQGTYEQYF. CDR3 coding DNA: TGCGCCAGCAGCCCCATCCAGGGAACCTACGAGCAGTACTTC. The chain couples TRBV5-1 to TRBJ2-7, with TRBD1 as a possible D gene (5 bases). The germline gives CDR1 SGHRS, CDR2 YFSETQ. CDR3 size: 14 residues. Trimming removed 4 bases from V and 2 bases from J, with 13 bases in between.

CDR3 amino acids: CATSDSTGPDTGELFF. In DNA, the CDR3 is TGTGCCACCAGTGATTCTACAGGGCCCGACACCGGGGAGCTGTTTTTT. V is TRBV24-1 and J is TRBJ2-2; a possible D gene is TRBD1 (6 bases). CDR1 is KGHDR, CDR2 SFDVKD, per germline. Trimming took off 2 bases at V and 3 bases at J, with 12 bases between the two ends. This CDR3 region has 16 residues.

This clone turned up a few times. The CDR3 DNA is TGTGCCTGGAGTGTCACGAACACCGGGGAGCTGTTTTTT. Translated: CAWSVTNTGELFF. The rearrangement uses TRBV30 and TRBJ2-2; the D is unclear. The CDR3 consists of 13 residues. Germline CDR1 is GTSNPN and CDR2 is SVGIG (reference sequence). V was shortened by 0 bases and J by 0 bases, with 2 bases between the two germline ends.

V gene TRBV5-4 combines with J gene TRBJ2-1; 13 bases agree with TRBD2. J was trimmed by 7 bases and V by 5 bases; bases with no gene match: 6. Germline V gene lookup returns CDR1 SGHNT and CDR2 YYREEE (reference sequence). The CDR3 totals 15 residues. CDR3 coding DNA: TGTGCCAGCAGATCCGGGACTAGCGGGATTAATGAGCAGTTCTTC. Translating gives CASRSGTSGINEQFF. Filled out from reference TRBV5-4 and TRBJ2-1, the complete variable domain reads ETGVTQSPTHLIKTRGQQVTLRCSSQSGHNTVSWYQQALGQGPQFIFQYYREEENGRGNFPPRFSGLQFPNYSSELNVNALELDDSALYLCASRSGTSGINEQFFGPGTRLTVL.